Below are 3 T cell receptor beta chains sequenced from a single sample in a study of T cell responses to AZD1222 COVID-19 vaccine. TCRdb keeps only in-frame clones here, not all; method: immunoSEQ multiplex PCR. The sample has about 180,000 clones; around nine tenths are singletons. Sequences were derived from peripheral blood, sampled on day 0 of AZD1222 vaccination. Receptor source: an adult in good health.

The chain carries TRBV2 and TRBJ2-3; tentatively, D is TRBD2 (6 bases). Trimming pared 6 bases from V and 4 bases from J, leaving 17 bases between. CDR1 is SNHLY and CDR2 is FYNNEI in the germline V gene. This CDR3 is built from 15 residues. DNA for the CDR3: TGTGCCAGCAGCCCCGGAGGGCAGCGACCAGATACGCAGTATTTT. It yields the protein CASSPGGQRPDTQYF.

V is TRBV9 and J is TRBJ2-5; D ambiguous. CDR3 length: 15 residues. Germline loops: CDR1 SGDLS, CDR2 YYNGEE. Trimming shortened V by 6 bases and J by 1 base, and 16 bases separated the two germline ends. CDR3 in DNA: TGTGCCAGCACGGCAAGCCCGAATCCCCAAGAGACCCAGTACTTC. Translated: CASTASPNPQETQYF.

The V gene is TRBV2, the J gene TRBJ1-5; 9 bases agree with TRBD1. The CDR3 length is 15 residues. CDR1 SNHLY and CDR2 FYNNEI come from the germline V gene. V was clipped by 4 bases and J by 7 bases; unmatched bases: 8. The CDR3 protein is CASSGGAQGAQPQHF. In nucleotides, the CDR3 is TGTGCCAGCAGTGGGGGTGCACAGGGGGCACAGCCCCAGCATTTT.